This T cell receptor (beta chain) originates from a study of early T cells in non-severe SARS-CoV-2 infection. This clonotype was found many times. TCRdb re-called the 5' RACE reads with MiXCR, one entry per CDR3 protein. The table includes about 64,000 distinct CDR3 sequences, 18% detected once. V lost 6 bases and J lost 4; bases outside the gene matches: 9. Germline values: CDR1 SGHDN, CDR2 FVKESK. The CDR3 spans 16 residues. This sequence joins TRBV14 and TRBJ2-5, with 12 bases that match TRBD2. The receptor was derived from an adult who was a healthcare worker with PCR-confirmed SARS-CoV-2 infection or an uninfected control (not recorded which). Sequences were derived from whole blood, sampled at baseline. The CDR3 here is CASRPTGTSGRETQYF. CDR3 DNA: TGTGCCAGCAGACCAACCGGGACTAGCGGGCGAGAGACCCAGTACTTC. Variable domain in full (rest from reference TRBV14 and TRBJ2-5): EAGVTQFPSHSVIEKGQTVTLRCDPISGHDNLYWYRRVMGKEIKFLLHFVKESKQDESGMPNNRFLAERTGGTYSTLKVQPAELEDSGVYFCASRPTGTSGRETQYFGPGTRLLVL.